This note documents a single T cell receptor (beta chain) sequence. From blood CD8+ and CD4+ T cells, TCR beta sequences were generated. This sample is drawn from a study of CD8 T cells in Susac syndrome. The RNA, 0.5 to 1 ug, was put through reverse transcription using random hexamers. TCRdb used MiXCR to reprocess the immunoSEQ multiplex PCR reads, holding one entry per CDR3 protein. The table records over 95,000 distinct CDR3 sequences, about nine tenths of them present only once. Sequenced material: CD4+ T cells from PBMCs. The clonotype was recovered from a human donor in good health.

The CDR3 protein is CASSQPGAAYGYTF. The DNA of the CDR3 is TGCGCCAGCAGCCAACCGGGGGCAGCATATGGCTACACCTTC. The chain links TRBV4-3 to TRBJ1-2; a weak D match, TRBD1 (6 bases). The CDR3 consists of 14 residues. Trimming stripped 2 bases from V and 5 bases from J, with 12 bases between. Germline CDR1 reads LGHNA; CDR2 reads YSLEER.